The 9 T cell receptor beta chains listed next were all sequenced from one sample in a study of T cell responses to AZD1222 COVID-19 vaccine. Libraries were prepared by immunoSEQ multiplex PCR; TCRdb keeps only in-frame clonotypes and omits some of them. The sample has about 150,000 clones; 91% are singletons. The sample in question was peripheral blood, obtained 28 days after the second AZD1222 dose. All receptors derive from an adult who received the AZD1222 COVID-19 vaccine.

The chain joins TRBV9 to TRBJ1-6; D unclear. From germline, CDR1 is SGDLS and CDR2 YYNGEE. Trimming took off 3 bases at V and 0 bases at J, with 13 bases between the two ends. This CDR3 is built from 17 residues. CDR3 DNA: TGTGCCAGCAGCGAAGGGCAGGCGCGCTCCTATAATTCACCCCTCCACTTT. This sequence encodes CASSEGQARSYNSPLHF.

The chain joins TRBV14 to TRBJ2-1; D tentatively reads TRBD1 or TRBD2 (6 bases each). This CDR3 has 16 amino acids. The V end lost 3 bases, the J end lost 1 base, and 13 bases lay between the germline ends. The germline V gene has CDR1 SGHDN and CDR2 FVKESK. CDR3 residues: CASSHPEGGSYNEQFF. In DNA form, the CDR3 reads TGTGCCAGCAGCCACCCGGAGGGGGGATCCTACAATGAGCAGTTCTTC. The entire variable domain, with the rest obtained from reference TRBV14 and TRBJ2-1, is as follows: EAGVTQFPSHSVIEKGQTVTLRCDPISGHDNLYWYRRVMGKEIKFLLHFVKESKQDESGMPNNRFLAERTGGTYSTLKVQPAELEDSGVYFCASSHPEGGSYNEQFFGPGTRLTVL.

The chain carries TRBV11-3 and TRBJ2-1; TRBD2 agrees at 7 bases. The CDR3 length is 14 residues. V gave up 2 bases and J gave up 5 bases; unmatched junction bases: 3. From germline, CDR1 is SGHNT and CDR2 YENEEA. In DNA, the CDR3 is TGTGCCAGCAGCTTACGGAGCGGGGACAATGAGCAGTTCTTC. Translation gives CASSLRSGDNEQFF.

This chain links TRBV7-9 with TRBJ2-5, with D hard to call. The CDR3 contains 12 residues. V was clipped by 4 bases and J by 5 bases, with 8 bases between them. CDR1 SEHNR and CDR2 FQNEAQ come from the germline V gene (reference sequence). DNA for the CDR3: TGTGCCAGCAGCTGGACGGAGGAGACCCAGTACTTC. This gives the protein CASSWTEETQYF.

CDR3 coding DNA: TGTGCCAGCAGCGTTACAGGGGACTCGGGCAATCAGCCCCAGCATTTT. Translation gives CASSVTGDSGNQPQHF. This chain connects TRBV9 to TRBJ1-5, with 7 nucleotides matching TRBD1. The CDR3 loop spans 16 amino acids. Per the germline V gene, CDR1 is SGDLS and CDR2 is YYNGEE. The trim removed 2 bases at V and 2 bases at J, leaving 7 bases unmatched.

The genes are TRBV5-1 and TRBJ1-2; the D gene is possibly TRBD1 (6 bases). V lost 0 bases and J 6 bases, leaving 15 bases between the germline ends. This CDR3 has 15 residues. In germline, CDR1 is SGHRS, CDR2 YFSETQ. The CDR3 loop reads CASSLAGGRGNGYTF. The CDR3 DNA reads TGCGCCAGCAGCTTGGCCGGCGGCAGGGGCAATGGCTACACCTTC. The variable domain in full, completed from reference TRBV5-1 and TRBJ1-2, reads KAGVTQTPRYLIKTRGQQVTLSCSPISGHRSVSWYQQTPGQGLQFLFEYFSETQRNKGNFPGRFSGRQFSNSRSEMNVSTLELGDSALYLCASSLAGGRGNGYTFGSGTRLTVV.

The chain uses TRBV11-3 and TRBJ1-5, with 10 bases lining up with TRBD1. Germline lookup yields CDR1 SGHNT and CDR2 YENEEA. The CDR3 has 14 amino acids. V trimming: 4 bases; J trimming: 6 bases; junction bases outside the gene matches: 3. The CDR3: CASSSDRGRQPQHF. CDR3 DNA: TGTGCCAGCAGCTCCGACAGGGGGCGTCAGCCCCAGCATTTT.

The rearrangement uses TRBV25-1 and TRBJ2-5, with D unresolved. This CDR3 is built from 11 residues. Germline V gene lookup returns CDR1 MGHDK and CDR2 SYGVNS. The V end lost 4 bases, the J end lost 4 bases, and 4 bases lay between the germline ends. The CDR3 spells CASSGLETQYF. In DNA form, the CDR3 reads TGTGCCAGCAGTGGCCTAGAGACCCAGTACTTC.

This clone was recorded only once. The genes are TRBV15 and TRBJ1-1, with D tentatively TRBD1 (5 bases). Germline CDR1 LNHNV, CDR2 YYDKDF (reference sequence). The CDR3 consists of 15 residues. V lost 0 bases and J lost 3, with 11 bases in between. The CDR3 spells CATSREVRADTEAFF. The CDR3, as DNA: TGTGCCACCAGCAGAGAAGTCAGGGCCGACACTGAAGCTTTCTTT.